The following is a T cell receptor beta chain sequence with its context. The antigen is unknown. This specimen belongs to a study of cytomegalovirus exposure and HLA in healthy donors. Points from the study as a whole: Generally TCR sequences proved uncommon, though certain public TCRs appeared in numerous donors.

Data came from immunoSEQ multiplex PCR; TCRdb stores just in-frame clones and leaves some out. The repertoire holds 90,000 to 150,000 clones, approximately 87% seen once, with under 2.5% in the top ten. V lost 5 bases and J lost 2, with 16 bases in between. The CDR3 consists of 15 residues. CDR1 is MNHEY, CDR2 SMNVEV, per germline (reference sequence). The sequenced material came from PBMCs. The sequence was obtained from a woman aged 25 to 39 in good health and CMV-seronegative. V gene TRBV27 combines with J gene TRBJ2-7; D may be TRBD2 (6 bases). The chain's CDR3 is CASSLAGRPPYEQYF. DNA for the CDR3: TGTGCCAGCAGTCTGGCGGGGAGGCCTCCCTACGAGCAGTACTTC.